The entry below describes one T cell receptor beta chain. This entry is derived from a study of blood T cell repertoires in COVID-19. Study context: Samples of COVID-19 (acute and convalescent) were obtained from the United States, Italy and Spain. PBMCs, B-cell-depleted T cells, or T cells were the source of the cDNA or gDNA that made up the material.

Trimming shortened V by 1 base and J by 7 bases, and 8 bases separated the two germline ends. Germline V gene sequence: CDR1 MNHNS, CDR2 SASEGT. The CDR3 loop spans 14 amino acids. The authors' processing: Scientists estimated how many nucleated cells there were by amplifying reference gene primers. TCRdb's table, derived via immunoSEQ multiplex PCR, lists solely in-frame clones and lacks some. The V and J calls and clone size were taken over from that table, and D and trimming were inferred from the DNA. Of a few hundred thousand clones listed, about 90% are singletons. This receptor was taken from a man in his forties or fifties with active or convalescent COVID-19. The chain recombines TRBV6-1 with TRBJ1-6; D gene ambiguous. Sequences were obtained from peripheral blood. CDR3 loop: CASSEVVRNSPLHF. DNA for the CDR3: TGTGCCAGCAGTGAAGTGGTACGGAATTCACCCCTCCACTTT.